The text below deals with one T cell receptor (beta chain). Its cognate antigen is unknown. This sample was included in a study of post-analysis software for immune sequencing data. About the research overall: Some patients lacked subtype; others had relapsing-remitting, secondary progressive or progressive-relapsing disease. Study-wide results and limits: When patients were compared with controls, five TRBV segments were more frequent, TRBV5-6, TRBV5-1 and TRBV20-1 among them. Co-batched samples clustered tightly together by F measure. Among multiple sclerosis patients, normalized Chao1 diversity was significantly below that of controls.

The CDR3 has 17 amino acids. V shed 0 bases and J 3 bases; nucleotides not matched to a gene: 9. Germline CDR1 and CDR2: SQVTM and ANQGSEA. TCR beta cDNA libraries had unique molecular identifiers. Once roughly 0.85 to 11 million T cells were used, a few hundred thousand cDNA molecules resulted. TCRdb re-called the PCR reads with MiXCR, one entry per CDR3 protein. The table includes fewer than 850,000 distinct CDR3 sequences, approximately 30% detected once. Material for sequencing was blood. The J gene is TRBJ2-1, the V gene TRBV29-1; 9 bases are shared with TRBD2. The source of this sequence is a girl aged 5 to 17 with multiple sclerosis. The CDR3 region has the DNA TGCAGCGTTGAAGATCGGGCTGGCGGGAGGGTCTACAATGAGCAGTTCTTC. It specifies CSVEDRAGGRVYNEQFF.